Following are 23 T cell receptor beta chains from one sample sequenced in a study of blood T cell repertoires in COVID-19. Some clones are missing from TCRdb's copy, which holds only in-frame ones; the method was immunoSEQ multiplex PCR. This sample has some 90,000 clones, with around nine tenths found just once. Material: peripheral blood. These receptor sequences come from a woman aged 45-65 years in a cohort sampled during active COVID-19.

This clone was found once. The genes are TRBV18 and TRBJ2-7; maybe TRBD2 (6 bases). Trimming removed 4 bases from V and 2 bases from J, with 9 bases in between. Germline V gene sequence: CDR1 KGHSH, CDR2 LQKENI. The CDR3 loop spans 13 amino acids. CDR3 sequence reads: CASSLGGTYEQYF. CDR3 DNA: TGTGCCAGCTCACTCGGGGGTACCTACGAGCAGTACTTC.

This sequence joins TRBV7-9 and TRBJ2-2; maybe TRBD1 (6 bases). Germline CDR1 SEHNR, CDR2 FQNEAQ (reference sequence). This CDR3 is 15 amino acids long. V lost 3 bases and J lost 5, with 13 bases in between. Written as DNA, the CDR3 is TGTGCCAGCAGCTTGACCGGGACAACTACCGGGGAGCTGTTTTTT. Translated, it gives CASSLTGTTTGELFF.

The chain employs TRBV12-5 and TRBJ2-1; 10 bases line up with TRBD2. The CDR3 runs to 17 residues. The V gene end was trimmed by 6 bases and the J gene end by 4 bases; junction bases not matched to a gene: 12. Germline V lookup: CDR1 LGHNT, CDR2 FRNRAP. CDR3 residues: CASGSGLAGEGYNEQFF. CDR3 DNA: TGTGCTAGTGGCTCGGGGCTAGCGGGAGAGGGGTACAATGAGCAGTTCTTC.

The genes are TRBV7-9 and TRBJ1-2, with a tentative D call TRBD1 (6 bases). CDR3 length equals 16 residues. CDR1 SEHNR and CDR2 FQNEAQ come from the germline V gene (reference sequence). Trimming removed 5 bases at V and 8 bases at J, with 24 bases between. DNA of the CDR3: TGTGCCAGCAGCCCCTGGGACCGCGTTGTGAGGGGGGGCTACACCTTC. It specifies CASSPWDRVVRGGYTF. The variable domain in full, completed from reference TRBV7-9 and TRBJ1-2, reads DTGVSQNPRHKITKRGQNVTFRCDPISEHNRLYWYRQTLGQGPEFLTYFQNEAQLEKSRLLSDRFSAERPKGSFSTLEIQRTEQGDSAMYLCASSPWDRVVRGGYTFGSGTRLTVV.

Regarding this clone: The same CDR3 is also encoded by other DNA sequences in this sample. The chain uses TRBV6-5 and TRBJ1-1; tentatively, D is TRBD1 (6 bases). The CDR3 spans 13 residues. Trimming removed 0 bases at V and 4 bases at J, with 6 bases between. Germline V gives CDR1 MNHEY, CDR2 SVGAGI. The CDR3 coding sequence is TGTGCCAGCAGTTACTCAGGGGGCACTGAAGCTTTCTTT. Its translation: CASSYSGGTEAFF.

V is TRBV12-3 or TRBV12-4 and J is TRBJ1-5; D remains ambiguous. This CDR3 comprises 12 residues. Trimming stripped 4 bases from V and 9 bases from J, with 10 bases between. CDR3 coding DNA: TGTGCCAGCAGTTCCGAATCAGGGCCCCAGCATTTT. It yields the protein CASSSESGPQHF.

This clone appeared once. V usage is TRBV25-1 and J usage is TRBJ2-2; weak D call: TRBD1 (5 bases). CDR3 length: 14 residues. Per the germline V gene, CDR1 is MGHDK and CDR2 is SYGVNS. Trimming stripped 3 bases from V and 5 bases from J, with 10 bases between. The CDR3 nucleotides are TGTGCCAGCAGTGAGCAGACAGATACCGGGGAGCTGTTTTTT. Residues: CASSEQTDTGELFF.

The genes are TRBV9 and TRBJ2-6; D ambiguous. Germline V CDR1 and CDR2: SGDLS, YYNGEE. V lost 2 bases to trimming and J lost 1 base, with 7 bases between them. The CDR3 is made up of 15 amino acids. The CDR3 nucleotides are TGTGCCAGCAGCGTTGTCCCATCTGGGGCCAACGTCCTGACTTTC. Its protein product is CASSVVPSGANVLTF.

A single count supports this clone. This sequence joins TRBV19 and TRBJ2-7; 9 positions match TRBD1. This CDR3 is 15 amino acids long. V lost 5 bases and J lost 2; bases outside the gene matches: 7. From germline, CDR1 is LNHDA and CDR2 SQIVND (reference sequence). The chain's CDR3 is CASSDPGQGTYEQYF. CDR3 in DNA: TGTGCCAGTAGTGACCCGGGACAGGGTACCTACGAGCAGTACTTC. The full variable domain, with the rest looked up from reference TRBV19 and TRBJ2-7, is DGGITQSPKYLFRKEGQNVTLSCEQNLNHDAMYWYRQDPGQGLRLIYYSQIVNDFQKGDIAEGYSVSREKKESFPLTVTSAQKNPTAFYLCASSDPGQGTYEQYFGPGTRLTVT.

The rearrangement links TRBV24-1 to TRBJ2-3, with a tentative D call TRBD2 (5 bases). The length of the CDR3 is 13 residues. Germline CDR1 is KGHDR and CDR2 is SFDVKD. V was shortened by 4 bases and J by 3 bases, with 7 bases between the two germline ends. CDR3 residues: CATSDRDTDTQYF. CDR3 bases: TGTGCCACCAGTGACCGGGATACAGATACGCAGTATTTT.

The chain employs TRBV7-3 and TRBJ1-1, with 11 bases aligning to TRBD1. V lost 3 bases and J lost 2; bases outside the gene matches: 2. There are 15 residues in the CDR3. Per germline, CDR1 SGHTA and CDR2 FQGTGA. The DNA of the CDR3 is TGTGCCAGCAGCTTGGACAGGGGGCACAACACTGAAGCTTTCTTT. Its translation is CASSLDRGHNTEAFF. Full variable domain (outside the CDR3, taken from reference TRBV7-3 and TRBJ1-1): GAGVSQTPSNKVTEKGKYVELRCDPISGHTALYWYRQSLGQGPEFLIYFQGTGAADDSGLPNDRFFAVRPEGSVSTLKIQRTERGDSAVYLCASSLDRGHNTEAFFGQGTRLTVV.

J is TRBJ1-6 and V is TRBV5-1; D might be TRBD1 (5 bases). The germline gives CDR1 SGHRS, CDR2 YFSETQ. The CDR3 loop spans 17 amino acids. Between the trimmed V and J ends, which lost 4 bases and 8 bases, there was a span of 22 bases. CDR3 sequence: CASSLGGVLGSDSPLHF. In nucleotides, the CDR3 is TGCGCCAGCAGCCTGGGGGGAGTCCTCGGTTCCGATTCACCCCTCCACTTT.

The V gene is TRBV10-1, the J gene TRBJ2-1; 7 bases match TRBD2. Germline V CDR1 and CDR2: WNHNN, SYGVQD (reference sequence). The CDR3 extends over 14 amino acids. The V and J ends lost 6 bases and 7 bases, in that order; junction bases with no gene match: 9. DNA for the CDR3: TGCGCCAGCAGCCCCGCCCGCGGGGGTAATGAGCAGTTCTTC. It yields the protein CASSPARGGNEQFF.

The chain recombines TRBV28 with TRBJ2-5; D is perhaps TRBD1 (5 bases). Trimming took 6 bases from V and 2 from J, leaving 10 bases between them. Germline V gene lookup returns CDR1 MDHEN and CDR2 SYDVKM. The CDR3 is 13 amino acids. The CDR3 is CASRRTTQETQYF. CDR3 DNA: TGTGCCAGCAGGCGGACAACTCAAGAGACCCAGTACTTC.

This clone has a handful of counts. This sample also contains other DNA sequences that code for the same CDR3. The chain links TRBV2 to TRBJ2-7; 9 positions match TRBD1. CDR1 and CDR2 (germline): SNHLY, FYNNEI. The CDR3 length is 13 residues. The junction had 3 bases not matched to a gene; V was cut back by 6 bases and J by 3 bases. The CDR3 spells CASRDRGYYEQYF. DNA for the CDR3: TGTGCCAGCAGGGACAGGGGATACTACGAGCAGTACTTC.

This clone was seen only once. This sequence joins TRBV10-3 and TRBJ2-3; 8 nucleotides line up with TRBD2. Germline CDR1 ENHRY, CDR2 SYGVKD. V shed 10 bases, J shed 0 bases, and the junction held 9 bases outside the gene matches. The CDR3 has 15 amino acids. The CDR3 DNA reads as TGTGCCACCACCCCGGGGGGGTCAAGCACAGATACGCAGTATTTT. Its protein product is CATTPGGSSTDTQYF.

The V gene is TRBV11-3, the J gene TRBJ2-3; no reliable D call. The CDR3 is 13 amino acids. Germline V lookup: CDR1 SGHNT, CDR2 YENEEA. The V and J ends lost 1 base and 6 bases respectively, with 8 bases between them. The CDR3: CASSLGHPDTQYF. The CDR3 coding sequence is TGTGCCAGCAGCTTAGGACACCCGGATACGCAGTATTTT.

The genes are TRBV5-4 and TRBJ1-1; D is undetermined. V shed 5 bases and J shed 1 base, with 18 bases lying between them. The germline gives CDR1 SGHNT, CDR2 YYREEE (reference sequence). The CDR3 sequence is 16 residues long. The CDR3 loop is CASRPPSGSGNTEAFF. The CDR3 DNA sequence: TGTGCCAGCAGACCACCTTCAGGATCCGGGAACACTGAAGCTTTCTTT.

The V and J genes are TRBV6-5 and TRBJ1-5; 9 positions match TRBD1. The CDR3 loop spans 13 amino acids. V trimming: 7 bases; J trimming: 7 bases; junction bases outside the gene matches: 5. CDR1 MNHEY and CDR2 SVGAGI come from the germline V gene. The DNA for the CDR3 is TGTGCCAGCACCAGACAGGGGGGGCAGCCCCAGCATTTT. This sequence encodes CASTRQGGQPQHF.

CDR3 amino acids: CASIRQANYGYTF. In nucleotides, the CDR3 is TGTGCCAGCATCCGGCAGGCTAACTATGGCTACACCTTC. The chain is built from TRBV5-8 and TRBJ1-2, with unresolved D. CDR1 SGHTS and CDR2 YDEGEE come from the germline V gene. V was clipped by 6 bases and J by 0 bases, with 9 bases between them. This CDR3 has 13 residues.

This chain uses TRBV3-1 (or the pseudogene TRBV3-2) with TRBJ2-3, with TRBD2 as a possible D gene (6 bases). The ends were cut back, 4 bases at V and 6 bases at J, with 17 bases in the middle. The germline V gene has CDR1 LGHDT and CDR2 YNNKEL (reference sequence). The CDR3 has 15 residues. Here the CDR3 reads CASSPSGLAWDTQYF. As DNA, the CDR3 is TGTGCCAGCAGCCCCTCGGGGCTAGCGTGGGATACGCAGTATTTT.

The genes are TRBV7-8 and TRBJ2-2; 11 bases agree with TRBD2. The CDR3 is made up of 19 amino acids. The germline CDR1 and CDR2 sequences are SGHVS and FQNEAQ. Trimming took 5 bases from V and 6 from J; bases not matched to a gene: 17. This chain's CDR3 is CASSPWARGKLAGAGELFF. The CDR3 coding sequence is TGTGCCAGCAGCCCATGGGCTAGGGGAAAACTAGCGGGAGCCGGGGAGCTGTTTTTT.

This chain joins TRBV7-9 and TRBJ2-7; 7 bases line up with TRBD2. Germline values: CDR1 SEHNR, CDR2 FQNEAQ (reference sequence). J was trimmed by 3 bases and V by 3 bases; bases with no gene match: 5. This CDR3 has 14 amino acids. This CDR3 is CASSFGTNRYEQYF. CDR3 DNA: TGTGCCAGCAGCTTCGGGACTAATCGCTACGAGCAGTACTTC.